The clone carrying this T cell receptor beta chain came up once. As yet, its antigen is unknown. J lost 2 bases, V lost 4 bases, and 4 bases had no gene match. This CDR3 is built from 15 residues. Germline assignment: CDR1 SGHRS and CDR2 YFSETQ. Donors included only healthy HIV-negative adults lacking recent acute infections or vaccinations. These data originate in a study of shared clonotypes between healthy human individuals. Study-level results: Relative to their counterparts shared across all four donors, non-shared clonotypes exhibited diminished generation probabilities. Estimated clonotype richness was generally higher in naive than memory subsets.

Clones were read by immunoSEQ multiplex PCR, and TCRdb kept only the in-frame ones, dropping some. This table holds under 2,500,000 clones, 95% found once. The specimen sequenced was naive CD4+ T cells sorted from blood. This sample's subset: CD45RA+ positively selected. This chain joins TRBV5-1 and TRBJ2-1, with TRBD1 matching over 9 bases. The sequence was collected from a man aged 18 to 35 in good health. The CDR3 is CASSKGQGAYNEQFF. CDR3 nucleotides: TGCGCCAGCAGCAAGGGACAGGGAGCCTACAATGAGCAGTTCTTC.